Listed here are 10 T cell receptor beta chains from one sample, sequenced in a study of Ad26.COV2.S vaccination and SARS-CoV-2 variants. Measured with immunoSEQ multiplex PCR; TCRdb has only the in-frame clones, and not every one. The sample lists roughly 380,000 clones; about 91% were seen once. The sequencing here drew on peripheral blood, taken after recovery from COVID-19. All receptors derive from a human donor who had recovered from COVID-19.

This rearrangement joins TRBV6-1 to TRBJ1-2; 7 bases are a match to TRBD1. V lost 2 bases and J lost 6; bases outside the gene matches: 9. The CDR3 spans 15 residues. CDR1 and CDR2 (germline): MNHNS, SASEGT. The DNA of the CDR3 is TGTGCCAGCAGTGAACTTTCCCGGGACAGACATGGCTACACCTTC. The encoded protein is CASSELSRDRHGYTF.

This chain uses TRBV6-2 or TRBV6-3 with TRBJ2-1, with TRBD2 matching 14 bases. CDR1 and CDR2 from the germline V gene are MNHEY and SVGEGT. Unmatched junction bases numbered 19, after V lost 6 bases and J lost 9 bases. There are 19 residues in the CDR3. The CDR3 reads CASSPARLAGGPWGSEQFF. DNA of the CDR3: TGTGCCAGCAGCCCCGCCCGACTAGCGGGGGGGCCATGGGGTAGTGAGCAGTTCTTC.

The chain's CDR3 is CASSLSLTKVGSYEQYF. CDR3 DNA: TGTGCCAGCAGTTTATCCCTAACTAAGGTGGGCTCCTACGAGCAGTACTTC. The rearrangement uses TRBV27 and TRBJ2-7; D is unresolved. Trimming removed 0 bases from V and 0 bases from J, with 15 bases in between. The CDR3 totals 17 residues. From germline, CDR1 is MNHEY and CDR2 SMNVEV (reference sequence).

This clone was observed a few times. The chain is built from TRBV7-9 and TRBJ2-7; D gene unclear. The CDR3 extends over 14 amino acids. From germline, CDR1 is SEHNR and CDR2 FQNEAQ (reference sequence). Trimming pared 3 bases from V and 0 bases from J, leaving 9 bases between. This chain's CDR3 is CASSFRASSYEQYF. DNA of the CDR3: TGTGCCAGCAGCTTTCGGGCTAGCTCCTACGAGCAGTACTTC.

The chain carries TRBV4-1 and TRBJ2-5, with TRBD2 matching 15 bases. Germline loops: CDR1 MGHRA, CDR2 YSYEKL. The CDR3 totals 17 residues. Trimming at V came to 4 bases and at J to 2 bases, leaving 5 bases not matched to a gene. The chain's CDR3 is CASSPRTSGGVQETQYF. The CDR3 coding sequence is TGCGCCAGCAGCCCCCGGACTAGCGGGGGGGTACAAGAGACCCAGTACTTC.

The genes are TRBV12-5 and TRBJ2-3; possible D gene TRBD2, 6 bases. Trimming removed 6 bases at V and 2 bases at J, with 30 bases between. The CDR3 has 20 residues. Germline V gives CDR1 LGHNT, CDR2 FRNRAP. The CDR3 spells CASGLRALLIGGSYTDTQYF. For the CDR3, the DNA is TGTGCTAGTGGCCTCCGGGCCTTACTAATCGGGGGATCCTACACAGATACGCAGTATTTT.

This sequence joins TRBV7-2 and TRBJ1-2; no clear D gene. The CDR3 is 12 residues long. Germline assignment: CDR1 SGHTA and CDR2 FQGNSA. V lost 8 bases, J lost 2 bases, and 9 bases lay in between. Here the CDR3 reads CASDGGNYGYTF. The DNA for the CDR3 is TGTGCCAGCGACGGCGGAAACTATGGCTACACCTTC.

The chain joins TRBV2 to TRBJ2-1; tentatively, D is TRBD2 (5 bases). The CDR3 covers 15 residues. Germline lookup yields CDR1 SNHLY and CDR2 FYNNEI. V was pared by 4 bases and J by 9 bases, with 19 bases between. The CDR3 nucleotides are TGTGCCAGCAGTGCAGGAACGCTCGAGGGCGGTGAGCAGTTCTTC. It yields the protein CASSAGTLEGGEQFF.

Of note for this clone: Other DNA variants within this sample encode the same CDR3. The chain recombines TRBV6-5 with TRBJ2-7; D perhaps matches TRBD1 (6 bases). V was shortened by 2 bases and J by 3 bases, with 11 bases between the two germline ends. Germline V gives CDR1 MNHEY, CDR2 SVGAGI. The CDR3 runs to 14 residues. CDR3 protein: CASSYADRSYEQYF. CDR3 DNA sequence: TGTGCCAGCAGTTACGCAGACAGGAGCTACGAGCAGTACTTC.

The CDR3 protein is CASSEAEAFF. In nucleotides, the CDR3 is TGTGCCAGCAGTGAGGCTGAAGCTTTCTTT. The chain carries TRBV6-1 and TRBJ1-1; D gene unclear. Trimming took off 3 bases at V and 6 bases at J, with 2 bases between the two ends. The length of the CDR3 is 10 residues. Per the germline V gene, CDR1 is MNHNS and CDR2 is SASEGT.